Shown below are 21 T cell receptor beta chains from a single sample sequenced in a study of cytomegalovirus exposure and HLA in healthy donors. PCR involved 60 Vbeta and 13 Jbeta primers. Clones were sequenced by immunoSEQ multiplex PCR, and TCRdb holds only the in-frame ones, with some missing. Altogether some 95,000 clones are present, roughly 80% being singletons, with the ten largest covering roughly 6.6%. Sequencing was done on a sample of PBMCs. These receptor sequences come from a man over 45 in good health and CMV-seropositive.

The chain carries TRBV7-2 and TRBJ1-2; D possibly corresponds to TRBD1 (6 bases). CDR1 and CDR2 (germline): SGHTA, FQGNSA. The CDR3 has 14 amino acids. The germline V and J ends were trimmed by 4 bases and 3 bases, with 12 bases remaining between them. CDR3 in amino acids: CASSSDSYYYGYTF. The CDR3 DNA reads TGTGCCAGCAGCTCGGACAGTTACTACTATGGCTACACCTTC.

This clone was picked up a small number of times. The chain recombines TRBV15 with TRBJ1-3; the D is unclear. This CDR3 contains 13 residues. Germline values: CDR1 LNHNV, CDR2 YYDKDF (reference sequence). The V gene lost 0 bases and the J gene lost 6 bases, with 6 bases spanning the gap. The CDR3 nucleotides are TGTGCCACCAGCAGAGATATAGTAAACACCATATATTTT. This gives the protein CATSRDIVNTIYF.

The chain employs TRBV13 and TRBJ1-1; 8 bases match TRBD1. The CDR3 spans 13 residues. Per the germline V gene, CDR1 is PRHDT and CDR2 is FYEKMQ (reference sequence). V gave up 4 bases and J gave up 7 bases; unmatched junction bases: 5. CDR3 amino acids: CASSYDRGGEAFF. The CDR3 DNA reads TGTGCCAGCAGCTACGACAGGGGAGGTGAAGCTTTCTTT.

This rearrangement joins TRBV4-1 to TRBJ2-4; no clear D gene. Per the germline V gene, CDR1 is MGHRA and CDR2 is YSYEKL. Between the trimmed V and J ends, which lost 2 bases and 1 base, there was a span of 9 bases. The CDR3 is 15 residues long. DNA of the CDR3: TGCGCCAGCAGCCAACTCTGGGCTGCCAAAAACATTCAGTACTTC. This encodes CASSQLWAAKNIQYF.

V is TRBV18 and J is TRBJ1-3, with a possible D match to TRBD1 (5 bases). The CDR3 is 16 residues long. V lost 3 bases and J lost 3, with 15 bases in between. Germline CDR1 reads KGHSH; CDR2 reads LQKENI. CDR3 coding DNA: TGTGCCAGCTCACCGACCGCGGGGGGGATTGGAAACACCATATATTTT. Translating gives CASSPTAGGIGNTIYF.

V gene TRBV30 combines with J gene TRBJ1-5; no definite D call. There are 14 residues in the CDR3. CDR1 and CDR2 from the germline V gene are GTSNPN and SVGIG (reference sequence). With 2 bases removed from V and 1 base from J, the gap between germline ends came to 9 bases. This CDR3 reads CAWSPFRSNQPQHF. The CDR3 DNA reads as TGTGCCTGGAGTCCGTTCAGGAGCAATCAGCCCCAGCATTTT. Complete variable domain (other parts from reference TRBV30 and TRBJ1-5): SQTIHQWPATLVQPVGSPLSLECTVEGTSNPNLYWYRQAAGRGLQLLFYSVGIGQISSEVPQNLSASRPQDRQFILSSKKLLLSDSGFYLCAWSPFRSNQPQHFGDGTRLSIL.

This chain links TRBV10-3 with TRBJ2-1; TRBD1 is a possible D gene (6 bases). V shed 2 bases and J shed 4 bases, with 12 bases lying between them. CDR3 length equals 15 residues. Germline V gives CDR1 ENHRY, CDR2 SYGVKD. CDR3 in DNA: TGTGCCATCAGTGAGAAGAGGACAGTATACAATGAGCAGTTCTTC. It codes for CAISEKRTVYNEQFF.

The V and J genes are TRBV30 and TRBJ2-1; D is possibly TRBD2 (6 bases). The V end lost 3 bases, the J end lost 9 bases, and 9 bases lay between the germline ends. CDR3 length equals 11 residues. Per germline, CDR1 GTSNPN and CDR2 SVGIG (reference sequence). Here the CDR3 DNA reads TGTGCCTGGAGGGGGACTGGTGAGCAGTTCTTC. This encodes CAWRGTGEQFF.

Only one count was recorded for this clone. V is TRBV5-1 and J is TRBJ1-3; a possible D gene is TRBD1 (6 bases). With 0 bases removed from V and 0 bases from J, the gap between germline ends came to 7 bases. The CDR3 covers 15 residues. The germline gives CDR1 SGHRS, CDR2 YFSETQ. The CDR3 region is CASSLGDNSGNTIYF. CDR3 DNA: TGCGCCAGCAGCTTGGGGGACAACTCTGGAAACACCATATATTTT.

The rearrangement joins TRBV2 to TRBJ1-2, with D perhaps matching TRBD1 (6 bases). The CDR3 spans 14 residues. V was shortened by 6 bases and J by 4 bases, with 15 bases between the two germline ends. Germline-derived CDR1 and CDR2 are SNHLY and FYNNEI. This CDR3 reads CASSATGFFYGYTF. CDR3 DNA: TGTGCCAGCAGCGCTACAGGGTTTTTCTATGGCTACACCTTC.

The chain combines TRBV27 with TRBJ2-1, with 10 nucleotides matching TRBD2. CDR1 and CDR2 (germline): MNHEY, SMNVEV (reference sequence). V shed 5 bases and J 7 bases; nucleotides not matched to a gene: 5. CDR3 length: 14 amino acids. CDR3: CASSEAGGRNEQFF. Here the CDR3 DNA reads TGTGCCAGCAGTGAAGCGGGGGGGCGTAATGAGCAGTTCTTC.

V usage is TRBV9 and J usage is TRBJ1-2; D gene uncertain. Trimming stripped 4 bases from V and 7 bases from J, with 17 bases between. The CDR3 is 14 residues long. Germline loops: CDR1 SGDLS, CDR2 YYNGEE. CDR3 in amino acids: CASSMDLKTGGYTF. The CDR3 DNA sequence: TGTGCCAGCAGCATGGACTTAAAAACGGGTGGCTACACCTTC.

This rearrangement joins TRBV10-3 to TRBJ1-1, with D possibly matching TRBD1 (5 bases). Germline V gives CDR1 ENHRY, CDR2 SYGVKD. The V gene lost 3 bases and the J gene lost 3 bases, with 20 bases spanning the gap. CDR3 length: 17 amino acids. The CDR3 nucleotides are TGTGCCATCAGTGACGGCTTGGACGCAGGGCTATACACTGAAGCTTTCTTT. Translation gives CAISDGLDAGLYTEAFF.

The chain links TRBV2 to TRBJ1-2, with 10 bases matching TRBD1. Losses at the gene ends were 4 bases for V and 9 bases for J; bases not matched to a gene: 5. The CDR3 length is 13 residues. Germline CDR1 and CDR2: SNHLY and FYNNEI. The CDR3, as DNA: TGTGCCAGCAGTGTTGGGACAGGGGAGAGCTACACCTTC. This codes for CASSVGTGESYTF. Full variable domain (outside the CDR3, taken from reference TRBV2 and TRBJ1-2): EPEVTQTPSHQVTQMGQEVILRCVPISNHLYFYWYRQILGQKVEFLVSFYNNEISEKSEIFDDQFSVERPDGSNFTLKIRSTKLEDSAMYFCASSVGTGESYTFGSGTRLTVV.

J is TRBJ1-1 and V is TRBV7-3; D remains unclear. V was clipped by 5 bases and J by 1 base, with 5 bases between them. The CDR3 spans 12 residues. Germline loops: CDR1 SGHTA, CDR2 FQGTGA. The CDR3 nucleotides read TGTGCCAGCAGCGCCGGGAACACTGAAGCTTTCTTT. Encoded protein: CASSAGNTEAFF.

This clone was seen a few times. The chain uses TRBV5-1 and TRBJ1-1; TRBD1 might be the D (6 bases). This CDR3 is built from 13 residues. Germline loops: CDR1 SGHRS, CDR2 YFSETQ. The V and J ends lost 4 bases and 1 base respectively, with 8 bases between them. DNA of the CDR3: TGCGCCAGCAGCACAGGGAGGAACACTGAAGCTTTCTTT. It encodes CASSTGRNTEAFF.

As concerns this clone: Within the sample, other DNA sequences also encode this same CDR3. V gene TRBV5-1 combines with J gene TRBJ2-1, with 10 bases matching TRBD2. CDR3 length: 15 residues. J was trimmed by 4 bases and V by 5 bases; bases with no gene match: 6. Germline loops: CDR1 SGHRS, CDR2 YFSETQ. The CDR3 nucleotides are TGCGCCAGCAGTTTAGCGGGGGGCACGTACAATGAGCAGTTCTTC. Translation gives CASSLAGGTYNEQFF.

On this clone: A read error may account for a junction end that differs from germline. The chain uses TRBV12-5 and TRBJ1-2; a weak D match, TRBD1 (6 bases). Germline CDR1 LGHNT, CDR2 FRNRAP. The CDR3 runs to 12 residues. CDR3 sequence: CASGLQGNGYPF. The CDR3 bases are TGTGCTAGTGGTTTACAGGGAAATGGCTACCCCTTC.

This clone was seen more than once but under ten times. The rearrangement links TRBV7-2 to TRBJ1-6; TRBD1 might be the D (5 bases). The CDR3 contains 16 residues. CDR1 is SGHTA and CDR2 is FQGNSA in the germline V gene. Deletions cut 2 bases from V and 0 bases from J, with 8 bases between. The CDR3 loop reads CASSLSGGSYNSPLHF. The CDR3 bases are TGTGCCAGCAGCTTATCGGGGGGCTCCTATAATTCACCCCTCCACTTT. Drawing the rest from reference TRBV7-2 and TRBJ1-6, the complete variable domain is GAGVSQSPSNKVTEKGKDVELRCDPISGHTALYWYRQSLGQGLEFLIYFQGNSAPDKSGLPSDRFSAERTGGSVSTLTIQRTQQEDSAVYLCASSLSGGSYNSPLHFGNGTRLTVT.

V and J are TRBV6-5 and TRBJ1-1; TRBD1 aligns across 7 bases. CDR3 length: 14 residues. With V trimmed by 6 bases and J by 4 bases, 8 bases remained unmatched. Germline CDR1 MNHEY, CDR2 SVGAGI. CDR3 residues: CASSKPGQSTEAFF. CDR3 in DNA: TGTGCCAGCAGCAAACCGGGACAGAGCACTGAAGCTTTCTTT.

This chain uses TRBV6-5 with TRBJ1-1; tentative D call: TRBD1 (5 bases). Trimming took off 2 bases at V and 5 bases at J, with 9 bases between the two ends. The germline V gene has CDR1 MNHEY and CDR2 SVGAGI. CDR3 length: 13 amino acids. Here the CDR3 reads CASSYGRGTEAFF. The CDR3, as DNA: TGTGCCAGCAGTTACGGTAGGGGTACTGAAGCTTTCTTT.